This T cell receptor (beta chain) derives from a study of cytomegalovirus exposure and HLA in healthy donors. 13 Jbeta primers and 60 Vbeta primers were used for the PCR. Repertoires were generated with immunoSEQ multiplex PCR, while TCRdb's copy carries only in-frame clones and drops some. Seen here are around 78,000 clones, around 80% observed once, and the top ten hold 0.8% to 1.1%. This clone was recorded a few times. There are 13 residues in the CDR3. Germline CDR1 and CDR2: SGDLS and YYNGEE. Trimming removed 0 bases from V and 3 bases from J, with 6 bases in between. The receptor was isolated from a male donor in good health and CMV-seronegative. The J gene is TRBJ2-5, the V gene TRBV9; D remains ambiguous. The sequenced sample was PBMCs. The CDR3 region is CASSVGQEETQYF. The CDR3 bases are TGTGCCAGCAGCGTAGGGCAGGAAGAGACCCAGTACTTC.